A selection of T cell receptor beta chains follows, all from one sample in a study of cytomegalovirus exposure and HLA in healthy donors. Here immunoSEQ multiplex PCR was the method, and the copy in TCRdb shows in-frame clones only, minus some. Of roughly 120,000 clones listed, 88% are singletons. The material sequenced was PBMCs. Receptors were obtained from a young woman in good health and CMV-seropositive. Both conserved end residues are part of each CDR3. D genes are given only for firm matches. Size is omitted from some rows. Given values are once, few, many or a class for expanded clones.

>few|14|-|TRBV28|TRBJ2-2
TGTGCCAGCAGTAACAGGGCCGGCACCGGGGAGCTGTTTTTT
CASSNRAGTGELFF
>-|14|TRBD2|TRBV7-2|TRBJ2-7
TGTGCCAGCAGCGCACTAGCGGGAGCCTACGAGCAGTACTTC
CASSALAGAYEQYF
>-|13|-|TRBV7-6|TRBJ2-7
TGTGCCAGCAGCTTACGCTTGGCTTCCGAGCAGTACTTC
CASSLRLASEQYF
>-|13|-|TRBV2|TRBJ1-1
TGTGCCAGCACAGGTCTCATGAACACTGAAGCTTTCTTT
CASTGLMNTEAFF
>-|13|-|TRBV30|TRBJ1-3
TGTGCCTGGAGAGGACAGCGGGAAAACACCATATATTTT
CAWRGQRENTIYF
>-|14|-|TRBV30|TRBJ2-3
TGTGCCTGGAGTGTAGGGGTGGGTAGGGATACGCAGTATTTT
CAWSVGVGRDTQYF
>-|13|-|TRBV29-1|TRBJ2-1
TGCAGCGTTGATACGGTACCTTACAATGAGCAGTTCTTC
CSVDTVPYNEQFF
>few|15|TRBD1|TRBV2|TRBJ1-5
TGTGCCAGCAGGGGGGGACAGGGTAGCAATCAGCCCCAGCATTTT
CASRGGQGSNQPQHF
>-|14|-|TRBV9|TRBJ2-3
TGTGCCAGCAGCCCGGGGTCTAGCACAGATACGCAGTATTTT
CASSPGSSTDTQYF
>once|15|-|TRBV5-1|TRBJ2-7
TGCGCCAGCAGCAGAGCCGGGTCCACGCCTTTGGAGCAGTACTTC
CASSRAGSTPLEQYF
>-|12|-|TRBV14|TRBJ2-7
TGTGCCAGCAGCCAAGGGAGACACGAGCAGTACTTC
CASSQGRHEQYF
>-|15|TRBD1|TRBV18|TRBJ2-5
TGTGCCAGCTCACGGGACAGATCAAAACAAGAGACCCAGTACTTC
CASSRDRSKQETQYF